The sample holds one count of the clone carrying this TCR beta chain. Its target is not known. TCRdb keeps only in-frame clones here, not all; method: immunoSEQ multiplex PCR. The sample yields some 70,000 clones, over 90% seen once. These data come from a study of PD-1 blockade in classical Hodgkin lymphoma. Study results and caveats: Why the repertoires differ is still unclear, perhaps disease activity or prior therapy. Newly diagnosed patients were reported to exhibit reduced baseline TCR diversity relative to healthy donors.

Time point here: newly diagnosed, previously untreated cHL patient sample. Comparator PBMCs were from newly diagnosed, untreated classical Hodgkin lymphoma. The sequencing sample was made of peripheral blood mononuclear cells (PBMCs). The source is a human donor with classical Hodgkin lymphoma.

The CDR3 sequence: CTSSHPGGGELFF. In DNA, the CDR3 is TGCACCAGCAGCCACCCCGGGGGCGGGGAGCTGTTTTTT. The chain has TRBV1 and TRBJ2-2; TRBD2, the table's D call, lacks a check against the DNA. TRBV1 is classified as a pseudogene. CDR3 size: 13 residues.